The present T cell receptor (beta chain) was sequenced within a study of control samples from healthy donors and cancer patients. TCRdb's table, derived via immunoSEQ multiplex PCR, lists solely in-frame clones and lacks some. Altogether under 150,000 clones are present, 89% being singletons, with the ten largest covering about 4.9%. This TCR was recovered from a man aged 25 to 40 in good health. Sample: blood.

The CDR3 loop is CASSYGTFYGYTF. The CDR3 nucleotides are TGTGCCAGCAGTTATGGCACCTTCTATGGCTACACCTTC. The V gene is TRBV6-6, the J gene TRBJ1-2, with D unclear. The CDR3 loop spans 13 amino acids. V dropped 3 bases and J dropped 4 bases, with 9 bases sitting between them. The germline gives CDR1 MNHNY, CDR2 SVGAGI (reference sequence).